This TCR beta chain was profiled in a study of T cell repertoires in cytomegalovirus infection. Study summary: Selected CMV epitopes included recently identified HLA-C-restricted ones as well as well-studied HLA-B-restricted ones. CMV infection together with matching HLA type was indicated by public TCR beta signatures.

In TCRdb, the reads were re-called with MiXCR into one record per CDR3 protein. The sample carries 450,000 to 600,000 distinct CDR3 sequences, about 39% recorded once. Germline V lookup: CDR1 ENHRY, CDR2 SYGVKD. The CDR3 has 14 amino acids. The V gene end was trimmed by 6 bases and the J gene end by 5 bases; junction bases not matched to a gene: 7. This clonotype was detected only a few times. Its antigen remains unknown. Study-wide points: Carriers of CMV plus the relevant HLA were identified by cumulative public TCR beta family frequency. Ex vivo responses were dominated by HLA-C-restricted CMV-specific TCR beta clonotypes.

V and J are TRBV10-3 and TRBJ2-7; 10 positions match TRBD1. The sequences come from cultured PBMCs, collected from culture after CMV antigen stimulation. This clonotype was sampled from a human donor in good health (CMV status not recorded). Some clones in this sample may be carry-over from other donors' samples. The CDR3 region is CAIRTGTGAHEQYF. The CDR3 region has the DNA TGTGCCATCAGAACCGGGACAGGGGCCCACGAGCAGTACTTC.